The sequence of this T cell receptor (beta chain) was determined in a study of cytomegalovirus exposure and HLA in healthy donors. PCR was performed using 60 Vbeta and 13 Jbeta primers. Measured with immunoSEQ multiplex PCR; TCRdb has only the in-frame clones, and not every one. The data show over 130,000 clones, roughly 80% seen once. This CDR3 contains 13 residues. Trimming stripped 4 bases from V and 3 bases from J, with 8 bases between. Germline V gene sequence: CDR1 SGHRS, CDR2 YFSETQ. The donors comprised healthy bone marrow donors. This TCR came from a female donor in good health and CMV-seronegative. Input material: PBMCs. The rearrangement joins TRBV5-1 to TRBJ1-3, with a possible D match to TRBD1 (5 bases). CDR3 region: CASSHDSGNTIYF. The CDR3 nucleotides are TGCGCCAGCAGCCATGACAGTGGAAACACCATATATTTT. Combining the CDR3 with reference TRBV5-1 and TRBJ1-3 gives the whole variable domain KAGVTQTPRYLIKTRGQQVTLSCSPISGHRSVSWYQQTPGQGLQFLFEYFSETQRNKGNFPGRFSGRQFSNSRSEMNVSTLELGDSALYLCASSHDSGNTIYFGEGSWLTVV.